These T cell receptor beta chains were read from a single sample in a study of T cells in Graves' hyperthyroidism and ophthalmopathy. TCRdb re-called the multiplex PCR reads through MiXCR, storing one row per CDR3 protein. The sample shows a few hundred thousand distinct CDR3 sequences, approximately 14% of them seen only once. The sequenced material came from blood. The source is a young woman with Graves' hyperthyroidism. Both conserved end residues are part of each CDR3. The order of the fields is clone size, V gene, D gene, J gene, CDR3 DNA, CDR3 protein. D genes are given only for firm matches. The size of a clone is reported for some rows only, either as once, few or many, or as a class for expanded clones.

abundance: many; v_gene: TRBV27; d_gene: -; j_gene: TRBJ1-1; CDR3nt: TGTGCCAGCAGTTTAACAAAGGCAATTATGAACACTGAAGCTTTCTTT; CDR3aa: CASSLTKAIMNTEAFF
abundance: -; v_gene: TRBV2; d_gene: -; j_gene: TRBJ1-4; CDR3nt: TGTGCCAGCAGTGAAGCCGGCGGCCGCTATAATGAAAAACTGTTTTTT; CDR3aa: CASSEAGGRYNEKLFF
abundance: many; v_gene: TRBV3-1; d_gene: -; j_gene: TRBJ1-2; CDR3nt: TGTGCCAGCAGCCAAGATCTTGACAGGTTGGCTGGCTACACCTTC; CDR3aa: CASSQDLDRLAGYTF
abundance: many; v_gene: TRBV2; d_gene: -; j_gene: TRBJ2-1; CDR3nt: TGTGCCAGCTTGCTTGTTGGGGGGTCAAATGAGCAGTTCTTC; CDR3aa: CASLLVGGSNEQFF
abundance: many; v_gene: TRBV7-7; d_gene: TRBD1; j_gene: TRBJ2-1; CDR3nt: TGTGCTAGCAGCCTACGGACAGGGCACAATGAGCAGTTCTTC; CDR3aa: CASSLRTGHNEQFF
abundance: many; v_gene: TRBV24-1; d_gene: -; j_gene: TRBJ1-5; CDR3nt: TGTGCCACCAGTGATCCCATGTCAGGTGGCCAGCCCCAGCATTTT; CDR3aa: CATSDPMSGGQPQHF
abundance: many; v_gene: TRBV3-1; d_gene: -; j_gene: TRBJ2-5; CDR3nt: TGTGCCAGCGGGCGGAGCCAAGAGACCCAGTACTTC; CDR3aa: CASGRSQETQYF
abundance: many; v_gene: TRBV18; d_gene: TRBD2; j_gene: TRBJ2-7; CDR3nt: TGTGCCAGCTCCGGACTAGCGGCCTACGAGCAGTACTTC; CDR3aa: CASSGLAAYEQYF
abundance: -; v_gene: TRBV12-3/TRBV12-4; d_gene: -; j_gene: TRBJ2-2; CDR3nt: TGTGCCAGCAGTTGGGGCAGGAACACCGGGGAGCTGTTTTTT; CDR3aa: CASSWGRNTGELFF
abundance: many; v_gene: TRBV27; d_gene: -; j_gene: TRBJ1-2; CDR3nt: TGTGCCAGCAGTTTCTTCGGGGAGAGCGATGGTGGCTACACCTTC; CDR3aa: CASSFFGESDGGYTF
abundance: many; v_gene: TRBV11-2; d_gene: -; j_gene: TRBJ1-1; CDR3nt: TGTGCCAGCAGCTTAGAGGGTTCCCTGGCAGGGGATATGAACACTGAAGCTTTCTTT; CDR3aa: CASSLEGSLAGDMNTEAFF
abundance: many; v_gene: TRBV7-3; d_gene: -; j_gene: TRBJ2-1; CDR3nt: TGTGCCAGCAGCTTGACTAGTTACAATGAGCAGTTCTTC; CDR3aa: CASSLTSYNEQFF
abundance: many; v_gene: TRBV11-2; d_gene: -; j_gene: TRBJ2-1; CDR3nt: TGTGCCAGCAGCTCGACGACGGGAAGCTCCTACAATGAGCAGTTCTTC; CDR3aa: CASSSTTGSSYNEQFF
abundance: few; v_gene: TRBV15; d_gene: TRBD2; j_gene: TRBJ2-7; CDR3nt: TGTGCCACCAGCAGAGACCCTAGCGGTTCCTACGAGCAGTACTTC; CDR3aa: CATSRDPSGSYEQYF
abundance: few; v_gene: TRBV19; d_gene: -; j_gene: TRBJ2-5; CDR3nt: TGTGCCAGTAGCGAGGAAACGGGTCTTCTACAAGGGGCCCAGTACTTC; CDR3aa: CASSEETGLLQGAQYF
abundance: many; v_gene: TRBV28; d_gene: -; j_gene: TRBJ1-2; CDR3nt: TGTGCCAGCAGTCCAGGGACACGCCGCTCCCGCGACTATGGCTACACCTTC; CDR3aa: CASSPGTRRSRDYGYTF
abundance: few; v_gene: TRBV9; d_gene: TRBD2; j_gene: TRBJ2-5; CDR3nt: TGTGCCAGCAGCGTAGCTGGGACTAGCGGGGTCCAAGAGACCCAGTACTTC; CDR3aa: CASSVAGTSGVQETQYF
abundance: few; v_gene: TRBV20-1; d_gene: TRBD2; j_gene: TRBJ2-5; CDR3nt: TGCAGTGTTAGCGGGACCCACGGTACGGAGACCCAGTACTTC; CDR3aa: CSVSGTHGTETQYF
abundance: -; v_gene: TRBV7-9; d_gene: -; j_gene: TRBJ1-2; CDR3nt: TGTGCCAGCAGCCCCTCCGGGGCAGGGGTTAGTGGCTACACCTTC; CDR3aa: CASSPSGAGVSGYTF
abundance: few; v_gene: TRBV6-1; d_gene: -; j_gene: TRBJ1-3; CDR3nt: TGTGCCAGCAGTGAAGGGACAATAGTGAACACCATATATTTT; CDR3aa: CASSEGTIVNTIYF
abundance: many; v_gene: TRBV5-1; d_gene: -; j_gene: TRBJ2-3; CDR3nt: TGCGCCAGCAGCTCTGAGGGGCCGGTTTCTAGCACAGATACGCAGTATTTT; CDR3aa: CASSSEGPVSSTDTQYF
abundance: few; v_gene: TRBV6-5; d_gene: -; j_gene: TRBJ2-5; CDR3nt: TGTGCCAGCAGTTACGGAGGAGGCGGCCGACCCTTTCAAGAGACCCAGTACTTC; CDR3aa: CASSYGGGGRPFQETQYF
abundance: many; v_gene: TRBV12-3/TRBV12-4; d_gene: -; j_gene: TRBJ1-2; CDR3nt: TGTGCCAGCAGTTTAGACCGACGCTATGGCTACACCTTC; CDR3aa: CASSLDRRYGYTF
abundance: few; v_gene: TRBV7-9; d_gene: TRBD2; j_gene: TRBJ2-1; CDR3nt: TGTGCCAGCAGCCCCACCCGGGCAGCGGGGGGTTACAATGAGCAGTTCTTC; CDR3aa: CASSPTRAAGGYNEQFF
abundance: few; v_gene: TRBV3-1; d_gene: TRBD1; j_gene: TRBJ1-4; CDR3nt: TGTGCCAGCAGCCGACAGGGGAAAGGAACTTTAGGAGAAAAACTGTTTTTT; CDR3aa: CASSRQGKGTLGEKLFF
abundance: many; v_gene: TRBV20-1; d_gene: TRBD1; j_gene: TRBJ2-7; CDR3nt: TGCAGTGCTGGGCAGGGGGGACAGGGGGCAGGCGAGCAGTACTTC; CDR3aa: CSAGQGGQGAGEQYF
abundance: -; v_gene: TRBV29-1; d_gene: TRBD1; j_gene: TRBJ2-7; CDR3nt: TGCAGCATCCGGACAGGCAACTACGAGCAGTACTTC; CDR3aa: CSIRTGNYEQYF
abundance: few; v_gene: TRBV7-9; d_gene: -; j_gene: TRBJ1-2; CDR3nt: TGTGCCAGCAGTCGCCGGGCCCCGGACCTCTATGGCTACACCTTC; CDR3aa: CASSRRAPDLYGYTF
abundance: many; v_gene: TRBV27; d_gene: TRBD1; j_gene: TRBJ1-5; CDR3nt: TGTGCCAGCAGTTTAAACAGGGGGCTTGAGCCCCAGCATTTT; CDR3aa: CASSLNRGLEPQHF
abundance: many; v_gene: TRBV3-1; d_gene: TRBD1; j_gene: TRBJ1-2; CDR3nt: TGTGCCAGCAGCGGACAGGGGATAGGGTATGGCTACACCTTC; CDR3aa: CASSGQGIGYGYTF
abundance: -; v_gene: TRBV5-4; d_gene: -; j_gene: TRBJ2-3; CDR3nt: TGTGCCAGCAGCTTGGAGGCAGGCGTACTAACAGATACGCAGTATTTT; CDR3aa: CASSLEAGVLTDTQYF
abundance: few; v_gene: TRBV19; d_gene: -; j_gene: TRBJ1-1; CDR3nt: TGTGCCAGTAGTATATTGAGTGAAGCTTTCTTT; CDR3aa: CASSILSEAFF
abundance: many; v_gene: TRBV7-9; d_gene: -; j_gene: TRBJ1-1; CDR3nt: TGTGCCAGCAGCCTAACCACGAAGGGGCCAACTGAAGCTTTCTTT; CDR3aa: CASSLTTKGPTEAFF
abundance: -; v_gene: TRBV7-9; d_gene: -; j_gene: TRBJ2-1; CDR3nt: TGTGCCAGCAGCCCAAAGGCAGGGGCTAGCTCCTACAATGAGCAGTTCTTC; CDR3aa: CASSPKAGASSYNEQFF
abundance: many; v_gene: TRBV2; d_gene: -; j_gene: TRBJ2-3; CDR3nt: TGTGCCAGCAGTCTCGGGGGTCGGGAGACCGATACGCAGTATTTT; CDR3aa: CASSLGGRETDTQYF
abundance: -; v_gene: TRBV5-6; d_gene: TRBD2; j_gene: TRBJ2-2; CDR3nt: TGTGCCAGCAGCCCATTATTTGCGGGGGGGCCGAACACCGGGGAGCTGTTTTTT; CDR3aa: CASSPLFAGGPNTGELFF
abundance: few; v_gene: TRBV12-3/TRBV12-4; d_gene: -; j_gene: TRBJ1-3; CDR3nt: TGTGCCAGCAGTTTCCTTGGGAGCTCTGGAAACACCATATATTTT; CDR3aa: CASSFLGSSGNTIYF
abundance: many; v_gene: TRBV6-1; d_gene: TRBD2; j_gene: TRBJ2-1; CDR3nt: TGTGCCAGCAAGCGGGGGGGTGGCGAGCAGTTCTTC; CDR3aa: CASKRGGGEQFF
abundance: many; v_gene: TRBV2; d_gene: TRBD2; j_gene: TRBJ2-7; CDR3nt: TGTGCCAGCTGGGGACTAGCGGGAGAACGCTCCTACGAGCAGTACTTC; CDR3aa: CASWGLAGERSYEQYF
abundance: few; v_gene: TRBV29-1; d_gene: TRBD1; j_gene: TRBJ2-7; CDR3nt: TGCAGCGTTGGACAGGGGACATCCAGCTCCTACGAGCAGTACTTC; CDR3aa: CSVGQGTSSSYEQYF
abundance: -; v_gene: TRBV27; d_gene: -; j_gene: TRBJ2-2; CDR3nt: TGTGCCAGCAGTTTATTGTGGGGCTTTAACACCGGGGAGCTGTTTTTT; CDR3aa: CASSLLWGFNTGELFF
abundance: few; v_gene: TRBV14; d_gene: -; j_gene: TRBJ2-2; CDR3nt: TGTGCCAGCAGCCAAGTCGGAACCGGGGAGCTGTTTTTT; CDR3aa: CASSQVGTGELFF
abundance: -; v_gene: TRBV5-1; d_gene: -; j_gene: TRBJ2-6; CDR3nt: TGCGCCAGCAGCTTGGAGGCTACCGGGGCCAACGTCCTGACTTTC; CDR3aa: CASSLEATGANVLTF
abundance: few; v_gene: TRBV20-1; d_gene: -; j_gene: TRBJ2-7; CDR3nt: TGCAGTGCTAGATGGGATGGATACGAGCAGTACTTC; CDR3aa: CSARWDGYEQYF
abundance: many; v_gene: TRBV28; d_gene: TRBD1; j_gene: TRBJ1-2; CDR3nt: TGTGCCAGCAGTTTCCTGACCCTTGACAGGGGCAGCTATGGCTACACCTTC; CDR3aa: CASSFLTLDRGSYGYTF
abundance: many; v_gene: TRBV20-1; d_gene: -; j_gene: TRBJ1-6; CDR3nt: TGCAGTGCCCCCGAGGTGGGGCGAGCGTATAATTCACCCCTCCACTTT; CDR3aa: CSAPEVGRAYNSPLHF
abundance: many; v_gene: TRBV11-2; d_gene: -; j_gene: TRBJ2-1; CDR3nt: TGTGCCAGCAGCTTAGAGAGGAGTAATGAGCAGTTCTTC; CDR3aa: CASSLERSNEQFF
abundance: many; v_gene: TRBV20-1; d_gene: -; j_gene: TRBJ1-1; CDR3nt: TGCAGTGCTAGAGATCCCGAGGGAGGCACTGAAGCTTTCTTT; CDR3aa: CSARDPEGGTEAFF
abundance: few; v_gene: TRBV12-3/TRBV12-4; d_gene: -; j_gene: TRBJ2-6; CDR3nt: TGTGCCAGCACCCTGAGCTCTGGGGCCAACGTCCTGACTTTC; CDR3aa: CASTLSSGANVLTF
abundance: many; v_gene: TRBV6-1; d_gene: -; j_gene: TRBJ2-3; CDR3nt: TGTGCCAGCAGTGAAGCCCCGGGGAGCACAGATACGCAGTATTTT; CDR3aa: CASSEAPGSTDTQYF
abundance: many; v_gene: TRBV5-1; d_gene: TRBD2; j_gene: TRBJ2-1; CDR3nt: TGCGCCAGCAGCTTGGCGATAGCGGGAATTGATGAGCAGTTCTTC; CDR3aa: CASSLAIAGIDEQFF
abundance: few; v_gene: TRBV4-2; d_gene: -; j_gene: TRBJ1-2; CDR3nt: TGTGCCAGCAGCCAAGATTTTGGGCGGACGGGGCACACCTTC; CDR3aa: CASSQDFGRTGHTF
abundance: many; v_gene: TRBV3-1; d_gene: -; j_gene: TRBJ1-2; CDR3nt: TGTGCCAGCAGCGAGGACAGCTATGGCTACACCTTC; CDR3aa: CASSEDSYGYTF
abundance: few; v_gene: TRBV7-6; d_gene: -; j_gene: TRBJ2-7; CDR3nt: TGTGCCAGCAGCCCGCATCATACTCATTCATACGAGCAGTACTTC; CDR3aa: CASSPHHTHSYEQYF
abundance: -; v_gene: TRBV20-1; d_gene: -; j_gene: TRBJ2-7; CDR3nt: TGCAGTGCTAGTATCGGGGAGCAGTACTTC; CDR3aa: CSASIGEQYF
abundance: many; v_gene: TRBV20-1; d_gene: -; j_gene: TRBJ1-5; CDR3nt: TGCAGTGCTAGTCGATCCAGGGTAAATCAGCCCCAGCATTTT; CDR3aa: CSASRSRVNQPQHF